This TCR beta chain was identified in a study of CD8+ T cells in alopecia areata. Broader study findings: Possibly as an HLA-related effect, TCR sharing across patients appeared less clear than in mice. Affected scalp, especially in alopecia totalis/universalis, had a higher clonality than normal scalp did.

Remarks on this clone: Antigen: not known.

A FACSAria was used to sort CD4+ and CD8+ T cells. These cells came from PBMCs. This CDR3 is 15 amino acids long. After removal of 3 bases from V and 5 bases from J, the junction contained 7 bases not matched to a gene. CDR1 and CDR2 from the germline V gene are MGHDK and SYGVNS. Sequencing relied on a cDNA template that was reverse transcribed from extracted RNA. Sequencing was performed with immunoSEQ multiplex PCR; in TCRdb, only in-frame clones are kept and a portion is missing. This sample has 130,000 to 150,000 clones; around 50% occur once, and the top ten carry approximately 6.6%. This receptor was identified in a human donor with alopecia areata. V gene TRBV25-1 combines with J gene TRBJ2-5, with 9 nucleotides matching TRBD1. Sequenced input: CD4+ T cells sorted from blood. The CDR3 nucleotides are TGTGCCAGCAGTGAGTCGGGACAGGGTATGGAGACCCAGTACTTC. Translating it yields CASSESGQGMETQYF.